The T cell receptor (beta chain) under discussion was sequenced for a study of shared clonotypes between healthy human individuals (dated by TCRdb to 2019 to 2021). Regarding the research as a whole: A couple of women and a few men aged 18 to 49 years were included in the cohort. Per donor, three plates each were used for CD4 naive and CD4 memory, two for CD8 naive, and one for CD8 memory. To estimate repertoire size and how much clonotype sharing occurs between individuals, the study deeply sequenced the blood TCR repertoires of about 5 healthy adults. To increase sequencing depth and limit assay-specific biases, different laboratories used diverse techniques to prepare libraries and sequence TCR repertoires. Leukapheresis yielded between about 0.9 and 9 billion PBMCs per donor.

Donors were healthy HIV-negative adults with no recently reported acute infections or vaccinations. Every donor was a Caucasian adult residing in Nashville, Tennessee, USA. CD4+ T cells were enriched by magnetic negative selection, after which naive cells were positively selected on CD45RA and the negative fraction was taken as the memory subset. Blood was collected by leukapheresis, and PBMCs were isolated by Ficoll-Histopaque density gradient centrifugation and then cryopreserved in liquid nitrogen vapor phase. Purity and quantity of every magnetically sorted T cell population were checked by analytical flow cytometry. Genomic DNA was isolated from each sorted fraction and quantified by UV absorbance on a Nanodrop 2000c. Findings and caveats that apply to the study as a whole: Clonotypes shared by all four sorted-subset donors showed higher generation probabilities than non-shared clonotypes. Naive subsets generally had larger estimated clonotype richness than memory subsets did. Pairwise subsampling indicated that sequencing depth was expected to affect the degree of clonotype sharing among donors. Incomplete sequencing was indicated by rarefaction of sorted-subset datasets, despite the large sequencing depth. Only blood was sampled, and tissue TCR repertoires likely differ from those in blood. Because the study included a small number of donors, the genetic and exposure-history diversity represented was limited. Sharing across several donors was observed for around 5% of naive CD4, 3.5% of naive CD8, roughly 2.3% of memory CD4, and around 0.44% of memory CD8 clonotypes.

Of note for this clone: No cognate antigen has been identified for it. One base away there is no much larger clone; base qualities are not given.

TCR CDR3 regions were amplified from genomic DNA by multiplex PCR using the deep immunoSEQ assay. Genomic DNA extracted from each cell subset was distributed evenly over all wells of several immunoSEQ 96-well plates, and each plate served as one replicate. For sorted subsets, about 210 ng of genomic DNA, equivalent to some 30,000 T cell genomes, went into each replicate PCR. The purified libraries were quantified using a Qubit 3.0 fluorometer, sized with a Bioanalyzer 2100, and then quantified again using the KAPA Library Quantification kit. Every immunoSEQ 96-well plate was sequenced on a separate single-read 150-cycle Illumina NextSeq 550 flow cell. The study's own analysis went as follows. Because the immunoSEQ output held only junctional sequences and lacked quality scores, the filtering could not match the filtering applied to full-length reads. Sequences were annotated with PyIR, a Python wrapper for IgBLAST v1.9, and V/J genes and CDR3 were assigned using IMGT germline references. Reads were filtered out if the reads had weak V/J assignments (E-value above 1e-6), no CDR3, stop codons, out-of-frame junctions, or ambiguous translated residues. V3J clonotypes were defined as sequences sharing the same inferred V gene, J gene, and CDR3 amino acid sequence. To compute the percentage overlap between repertoires, the number of shared unique clonotypes was divided by the size of the smaller repertoire. RTK rarefaction, the Chao1 estimator, and Recon v2.1 estimates of unobserved clonotypes were used to assess repertoire richness. Generation probabilities for all TCRbeta clonotypes obtained by the gDNA method from four donors were computed using OLGA. Held by TCRdb, this immuneACCESS table contains in-frame sequences only and omits some clones. Under half of the omission traces to an unresolved V gene where checked; the cause of the rest is unknown. V, J and clone size are those of that table, while D and trimming were read from the DNA. The sample data list over a million clones, and 95% to 99% of these were observed just once. Jointly, the top ten make up about 0.42% of the sample.

CDR1 and CDR2 are drawn from the germline V gene: SNHLY, FYNNEI. V and J lose 7 bases and 2 bases, and a span of 13 bases separates them. The CDR3 sequence holds 14 residues, the cysteine and phenylalanine included. The read is trimmed to its CDR3 DNA, 42 bases read in frame from base 1. The material sequenced was naive CD4+ T cells sorted from blood. Explained via the paper, the cell subset or site label denotes: CD45RA+ positively selected. Recombination joined TRBV2 with TRBJ2-3; 5 matching bases give a weak D call of TRBD1. The receptor comes from a man in his thirties or forties in good health. The CDR3 protein sequence reads: CASNPQVHTDTQYF. The nucleotide sequence reads TGTGCCAGCAACCCACAGGTACACACAGATACGCAGTATTTT.